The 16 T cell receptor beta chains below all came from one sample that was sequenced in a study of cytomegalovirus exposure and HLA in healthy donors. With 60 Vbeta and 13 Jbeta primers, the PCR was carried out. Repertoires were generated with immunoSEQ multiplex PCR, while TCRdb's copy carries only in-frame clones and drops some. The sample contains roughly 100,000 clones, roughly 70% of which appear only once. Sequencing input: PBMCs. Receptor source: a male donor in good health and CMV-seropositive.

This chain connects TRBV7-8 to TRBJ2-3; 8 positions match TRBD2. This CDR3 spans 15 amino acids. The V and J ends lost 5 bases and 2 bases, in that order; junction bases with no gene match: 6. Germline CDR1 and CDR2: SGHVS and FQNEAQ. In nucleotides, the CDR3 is TGTGCCAGCAGCCCCCGGGAGGGCCACACAGATACGCAGTATTTT. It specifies CASSPREGHTDTQYF.

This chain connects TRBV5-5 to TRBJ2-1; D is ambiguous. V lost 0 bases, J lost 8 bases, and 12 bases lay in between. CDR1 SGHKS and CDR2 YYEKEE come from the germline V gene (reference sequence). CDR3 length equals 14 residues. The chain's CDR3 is CASSLVARGHEQFF. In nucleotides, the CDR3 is TGTGCCAGCAGCTTGGTTGCTCGAGGCCATGAGCAGTTCTTC. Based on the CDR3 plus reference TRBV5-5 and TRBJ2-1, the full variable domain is DAGVTQSPTHLIKTRGQQVTLRCSPISGHKSVSWYQQVLGQGPQFIFQYYEKEERGRGNFPDRFSARQFPNYSSELNVNALLLGDSALYLCASSLVARGHEQFFGPGTRLTVL.

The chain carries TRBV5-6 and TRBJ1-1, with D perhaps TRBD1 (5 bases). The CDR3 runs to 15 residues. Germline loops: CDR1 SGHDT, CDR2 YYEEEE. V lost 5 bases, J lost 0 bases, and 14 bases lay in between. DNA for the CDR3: TGTGCCAGCAGTCCCGCGCCAGGGATGAACACTGAAGCTTTCTTT. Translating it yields CASSPAPGMNTEAFF.

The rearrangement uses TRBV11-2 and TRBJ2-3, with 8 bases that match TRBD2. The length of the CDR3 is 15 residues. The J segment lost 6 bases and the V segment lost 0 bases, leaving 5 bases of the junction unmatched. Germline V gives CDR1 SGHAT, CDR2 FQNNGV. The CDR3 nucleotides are TGTGCCAGCAGCTTAGATCGGGGGGGCTGGGATACGCAGTATTTT. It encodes CASSLDRGGWDTQYF.

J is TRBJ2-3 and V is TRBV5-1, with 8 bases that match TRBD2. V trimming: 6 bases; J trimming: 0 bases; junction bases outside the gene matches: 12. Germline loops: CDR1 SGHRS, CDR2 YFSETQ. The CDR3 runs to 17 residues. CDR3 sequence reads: CASTQTSVSPSTDTQYF. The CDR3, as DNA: TGCGCCAGCACCCAGACTAGCGTCAGTCCTAGCACAGATACGCAGTATTTT.

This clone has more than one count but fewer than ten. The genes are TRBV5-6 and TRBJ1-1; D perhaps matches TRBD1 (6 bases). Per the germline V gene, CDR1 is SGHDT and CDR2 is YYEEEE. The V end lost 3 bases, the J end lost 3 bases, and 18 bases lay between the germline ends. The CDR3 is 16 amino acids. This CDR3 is CASSSGAGAAYTEAFF. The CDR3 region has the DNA TGTGCCAGCAGCTCGGGTGCGGGGGCGGCGTACACTGAAGCTTTCTTT.

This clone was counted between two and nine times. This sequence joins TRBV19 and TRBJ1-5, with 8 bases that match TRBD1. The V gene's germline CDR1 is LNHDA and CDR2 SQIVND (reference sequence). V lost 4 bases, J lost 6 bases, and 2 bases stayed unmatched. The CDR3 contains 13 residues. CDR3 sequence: CASSTQGAQPQHF. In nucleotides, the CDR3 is TGTGCCAGTAGTACCCAGGGGGCTCAGCCCCAGCATTTT. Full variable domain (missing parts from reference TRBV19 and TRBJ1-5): DGGITQSPKYLFRKEGQNVTLSCEQNLNHDAMYWYRQDPGQGLRLIYYSQIVNDFQKGDIAEGYSVSREKKESFPLTVTSAQKNPTAFYLCASSTQGAQPQHFGDGTRLSIL.

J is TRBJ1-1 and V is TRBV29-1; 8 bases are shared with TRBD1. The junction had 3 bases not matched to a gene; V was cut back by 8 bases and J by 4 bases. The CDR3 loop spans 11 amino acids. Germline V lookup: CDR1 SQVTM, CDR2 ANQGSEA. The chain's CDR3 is CSLGTGTEAFF. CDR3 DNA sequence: TGCAGCTTAGGGACAGGCACTGAAGCTTTCTTT.

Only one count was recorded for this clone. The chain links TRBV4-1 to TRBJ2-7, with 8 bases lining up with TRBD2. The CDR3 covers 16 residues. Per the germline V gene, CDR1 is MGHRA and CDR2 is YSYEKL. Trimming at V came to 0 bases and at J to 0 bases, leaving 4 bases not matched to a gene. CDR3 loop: CASSQDGREGSYEQYF. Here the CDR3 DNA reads TGCGCCAGCAGCCAAGATGGACGGGAGGGCTCCTACGAGCAGTACTTC.

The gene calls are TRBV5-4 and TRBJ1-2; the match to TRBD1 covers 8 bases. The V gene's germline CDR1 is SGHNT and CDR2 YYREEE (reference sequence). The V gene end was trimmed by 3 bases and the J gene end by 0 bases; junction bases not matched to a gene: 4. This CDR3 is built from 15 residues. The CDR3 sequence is CASSWQGAPNYGYTF. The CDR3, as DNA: TGTGCCAGCAGCTGGCAGGGGGCCCCTAACTATGGCTACACCTTC.

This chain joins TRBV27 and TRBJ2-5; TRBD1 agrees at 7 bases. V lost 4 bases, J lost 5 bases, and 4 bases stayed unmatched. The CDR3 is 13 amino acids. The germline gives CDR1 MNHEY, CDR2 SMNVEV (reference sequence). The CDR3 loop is CASSSTGMETQYF. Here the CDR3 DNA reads TGTGCCAGCAGTTCGACAGGGATGGAGACCCAGTACTTC.

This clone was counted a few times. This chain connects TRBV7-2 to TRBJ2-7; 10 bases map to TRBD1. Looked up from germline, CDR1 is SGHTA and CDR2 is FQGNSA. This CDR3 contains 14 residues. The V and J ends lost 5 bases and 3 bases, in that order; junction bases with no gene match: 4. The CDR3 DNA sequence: TGTGCCAGCAGCATAGGACAGGGGGTCTACGAGCAGTACTTC. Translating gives CASSIGQGVYEQYF.

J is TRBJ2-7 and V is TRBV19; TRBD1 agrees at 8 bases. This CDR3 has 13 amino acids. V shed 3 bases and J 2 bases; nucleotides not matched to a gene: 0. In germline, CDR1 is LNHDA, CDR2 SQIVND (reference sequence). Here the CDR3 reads CASSMTGAYEQYF. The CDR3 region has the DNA TGTGCCAGTAGTATGACAGGGGCCTACGAGCAGTACTTC. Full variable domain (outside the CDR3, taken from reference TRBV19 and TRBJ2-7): DGGITQSPKYLFRKEGQNVTLSCEQNLNHDAMYWYRQDPGQGLRLIYYSQIVNDFQKGDIAEGYSVSREKKESFPLTVTSAQKNPTAFYLCASSMTGAYEQYFGPGTRLTVT.

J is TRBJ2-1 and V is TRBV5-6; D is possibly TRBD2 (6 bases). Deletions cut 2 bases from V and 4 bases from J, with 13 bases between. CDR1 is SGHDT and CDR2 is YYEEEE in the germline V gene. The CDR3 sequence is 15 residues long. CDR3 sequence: CASSFSSASYNEQFF. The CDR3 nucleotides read TGTGCCAGCAGCTTCTCTAGCGCCTCGTACAATGAGCAGTTCTTC. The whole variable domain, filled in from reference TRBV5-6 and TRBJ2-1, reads DAGVTQSPTHLIKTRGQQVTLRCSPKSGHDTVSWYQQALGQGPQFIFQYYEEEERQRGNFPDRFSGHQFPNYSSELNVNALLLGDSALYLCASSFSSASYNEQFFGPGTRLTVL.

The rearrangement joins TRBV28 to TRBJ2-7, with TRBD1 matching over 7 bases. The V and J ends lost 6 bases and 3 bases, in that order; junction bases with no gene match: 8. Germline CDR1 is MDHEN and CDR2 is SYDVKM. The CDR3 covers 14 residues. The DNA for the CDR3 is TGTGCCAGCAGGTCCCGGGACAGTCTCTACGAGCAGTACTTC. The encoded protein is CASRSRDSLYEQYF.

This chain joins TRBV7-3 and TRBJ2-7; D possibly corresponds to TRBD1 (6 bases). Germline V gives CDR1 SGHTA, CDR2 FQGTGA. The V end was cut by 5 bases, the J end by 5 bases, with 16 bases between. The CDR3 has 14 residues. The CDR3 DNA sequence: TGTGCCAGCAGCCGCCTCGCAGGGGCCGACGAGCAGTACTTC. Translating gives CASSRLAGADEQYF.